Below, 30 T cell receptor beta chains from the same sample are listed, as sequenced in a study of blood T cells in healthy people across ages. Sample-barcoded 5' priming and a J-beta primer mix drove a second PCR of roughly 7 to 11 cycles. MiXCR, run by TCRdb on the 5' RACE reads, gives a single entry per CDR3 protein. In the table there are 900,000 to 950,000 distinct CDR3 sequences, about 27% of which are singletons. This sample also appeared in a second study, on T cells of mothers and their children.

Sequencing input: blood. Every receptor here comes from a woman in her thirties or forties in good health.

This clonotype appeared a few times. V and J are TRBV3-1 and TRBJ2-7; D is undetermined. Trimming took 0 bases from V and 2 from J, leaving 8 bases between them. Looked up from germline, CDR1 is LGHDT and CDR2 is YNNKEL (reference sequence). The CDR3 spans 14 residues. Here the CDR3 DNA reads TGTGCCAGCAGCCAAGACTCGGGCGCCTACGAGCAGTACTTC. Translating gives CASSQDSGAYEQYF.

This rearrangement joins TRBV2 to TRBJ1-1; D possibly corresponds to TRBD1 (5 bases). Germline V CDR1 and CDR2: SNHLY, FYNNEI. The CDR3 length is 15 residues. V lost 3 bases and J lost 8, with 19 bases in between. The CDR3 coding sequence is TGTGCCAGCAGTGAGGCCAGACAGCCAGGTGCGGAAGCTTTCTTT. Translated, it gives CASSEARQPGAEAFF. The full variable domain, its missing parts supplied by reference TRBV2 and TRBJ1-1, is EPEVTQTPSHQVTQMGQEVILRCVPISNHLYFYWYRQILGQKVEFLVSFYNNEISEKSEIFDDQFSVERPDGSNFTLKIRSTKLEDSAMYFCASSEARQPGAEAFFGQGTRLTVV.

This clonotype has only one observation. Relative to the germline gene, one junction end is altered; a read error may explain this. The chain has TRBV5-1 and TRBJ2-1; D ambiguous. The CDR3 totals 16 residues. CDR1 and CDR2 from the germline V gene are SGHRS and YFSETQ. CDR3 protein: CASSPEPFSSNNEQFF. In nucleotides, the CDR3 is TGCGCCAGCAGCCCCGAGCCCTTCAGCTCCAACAATGAGCAGTTCTTC.

Only a few counts were recorded for this clonotype. The chain joins TRBV7-2 to TRBJ2-5, with D tentatively TRBD2 (6 bases). The V and J ends lost 5 bases and 11 bases respectively, with 18 bases between them. Germline V gene lookup returns CDR1 SGHTA and CDR2 FQGNSA. There are 13 residues in the CDR3. CDR3 region: CASSGAGWREQYF. The DNA of the CDR3 is TGTGCCAGCAGCGGGGCGGGGTGGCGTGAGCAGTACTTC.

This clonotype was detected ten times or more. The chain combines TRBV28 with TRBJ2-4; a weak D match, TRBD1 (5 bases). The V gene lost 1 base and the J gene lost 3 bases, with 13 bases spanning the gap. There are 16 residues in the CDR3. CDR1 and CDR2 from the germline V gene are MDHEN and SYDVKM. CDR3 amino acids: CASSLLGDGDKNIQYF. CDR3 bases: TGTGCCAGCAGTTTATTAGGGGATGGGGACAAAAACATTCAGTACTTC. The full variable domain, completed using reference TRBV28 and TRBJ2-4, is DVKVTQSSRYLVKRTGEKVFLECVQDMDHENMFWYRQDPGLGLRLIYFSYDVKMKEKGDIPEGYSVSREKKERFSLILESASTNQTSMYLCASSLLGDGDKNIQYFGAGTRLSVL.

Concerning this clonotype: Just one base apart from a much larger clone, this may be a read error. This rearrangement joins TRBV28 to TRBJ2-6; D unclear. The V gene's germline CDR1 is MDHEN and CDR2 SYDVKM. The CDR3 has 15 amino acids. The CDR3 loop is CASSLSNSGTNVLTF. As DNA, the CDR3 is TGTGCCAGCAGTTTATCCAACTCTGGGACCAACGTCCTGACTTTC.

The sample holds many counts of this clonotype. The gene calls are TRBV11-3 and TRBJ2-7; the match to TRBD2 covers 7 bases. The CDR3 runs to 15 residues. Germline V gene data show CDR1 as SGHNT and CDR2 as YENEEA. Trimming cost V 0 bases and J 0 bases; bases outside gene matches: 2. The CDR3 protein is CASSLERGSSYEQYF. In nucleotides, the CDR3 is TGTGCCAGCAGCTTAGAGCGGGGGAGCTCCTACGAGCAGTACTTC.

This clonotype was seen only a few times. The chain employs TRBV7-2 and TRBJ2-1; D is unresolved. V was trimmed by 5 bases and J by 5 bases, leaving 10 bases between them. This CDR3 spans 13 amino acids. Germline loops: CDR1 SGHTA, CDR2 FQGNSA. CDR3 protein: CASSQNNDNEQFF. CDR3 nucleotide sequence: TGTGCCAGCAGCCAAAACAACGACAATGAGCAGTTCTTC.

The V call is TRBV12-5, the J call TRBJ2-1; 8 nucleotides align to TRBD2. The CDR3 length is 15 residues. V lost 4 bases to trimming and J lost 6 bases; unmatched junction nucleotides: 8. CDR1 and CDR2 (germline): LGHNT, FRNRAP. The CDR3 sequence: CASGSPGLGGNEQFF. DNA of the CDR3: TGTGCTAGTGGTTCGCCGGGACTAGGAGGCAATGAGCAGTTCTTC.

V gene TRBV12-3 or TRBV12-4 combines with J gene TRBJ2-3, with D unclear. The CDR3 contains 15 residues. With 2 bases removed from V and 0 bases from J, the gap between germline ends came to 9 bases. The CDR3 DNA reads TGTGCCAGCAGTTTAAGCCGATCTAGCACAGATACGCAGTATTTT. Its translation: CASSLSRSSTDTQYF.

The chain joins TRBV6-2 or TRBV6-3 to TRBJ1-2; no firm D call. Trimming took 4 bases from V and 2 from J, leaving 11 bases between them. CDR1 is MNHEY, CDR2 SVGEGT, per germline. There are 14 residues in the CDR3. As DNA, the CDR3 is TGTGCCAGCAGTTCGACCGGGAAAAACTATGGCTACACCTTC. Amino acid sequence: CASSSTGKNYGYTF.

The genes are TRBV15 and TRBJ2-5; D ambiguous. The CDR3 has 15 amino acids. V dropped 0 bases and J dropped 4 bases, with 12 bases sitting between them. Germline V lookup: CDR1 LNHNV, CDR2 YYDKDF (reference sequence). The CDR3 DNA reads TGTGCCACCAGCAGAGATCGATTCGGCGGAGAGACCCAGTACTTC. It yields the protein CATSRDRFGGETQYF.

The CDR3 nucleotides read TGTGCCACCAGCAGAGAAGGCGTCACCTACGAGCAGTACTTC. Protein: CATSREGVTYEQYF. The chain has TRBV15 and TRBJ2-7; D call uncertain. CDR3 size: 14 residues. The V gene lost 0 bases and the J gene lost 2 bases, with 8 bases spanning the gap. The germline V gene has CDR1 LNHNV and CDR2 YYDKDF (reference sequence).

Of note for this clonotype: A much larger clone is a single base away; this may be a read error. The chain couples TRBV9 to TRBJ1-1, with 7 positions matching TRBD1. This CDR3 is 14 amino acids long. CDR1 is SGDLS, CDR2 YYNGEE, per germline. The ends lost 3 bases at V and 5 bases at J; junction bases unmatched: 7. CDR3 DNA: TGTGCCAGCAGCGCCCGACAGGGAGGGACTGAAGCTTTCTTT. Amino acid sequence: CASSARQGGTEAFF.

Only a few counts were recorded for this clonotype. The V call is TRBV28, the J call TRBJ1-6; a possible D gene is TRBD1 (6 bases). The length of the CDR3 is 15 residues. The V end lost 2 bases, the J end lost 10 bases, and 15 bases lay between the germline ends. Germline CDR1 reads MDHEN; CDR2 reads SYDVKM. The CDR3 reads CASSLVRGARSPLHF. As DNA, the CDR3 is TGTGCCAGCAGTTTAGTGAGGGGGGCAAGATCACCCCTCCACTTT.

This clonotype was picked up many times. The rearrangement uses TRBV9 and TRBJ2-7; D is ambiguous. The germline gives CDR1 SGDLS, CDR2 YYNGEE. CDR3 length equals 12 residues. The ends were cut back, 4 bases at V and 2 bases at J, with 7 bases in the middle. The CDR3 loop reads CASSSETYEQYF. In DNA form, the CDR3 reads TGTGCCAGCAGCTCCGAAACCTACGAGCAGTACTTC. Full variable domain (missing parts from reference TRBV9 and TRBJ2-7): DSGVTQTPKHLITATGQRVTLRCSPRSGDLSVYWYQQSLDQGLQFLIQYYNGEERAKGNILERFSAQQFPDLHSELNLSSLELGDSALYFCASSSETYEQYFGPGTRLTVT.

This clonotype has just one count. The chain employs TRBV6-5 and TRBJ2-1; possible D gene TRBD2, 6 bases. Germline loops: CDR1 MNHEY, CDR2 SVGAGI. The V end was cut by 2 bases, the J end by 2 bases, with 13 bases between. The length of the CDR3 is 16 residues. CDR3 in DNA: TGTGCCAGCAGTTACCCTGGGGGGTTCACCTACAATGAGCAGTTCTTC. This encodes CASSYPGGFTYNEQFF.

Many counts were recorded for this clonotype. The rearrangement joins TRBV20-1 to TRBJ2-3; D not resolved. The CDR3 covers 14 residues. V was cut by 3 bases and J by 5 bases, with 15 bases left in between. CDR1 DFQATT and CDR2 SNEGSKA come from the germline V gene (reference sequence). CDR3 residues: CSARRLESVDTQYF. The CDR3 DNA follows: TGCAGTGCTAGGAGGTTAGAATCAGTAGATACGCAGTATTTT.

This sequence joins TRBV6-6 and TRBJ1-2; no clear D. The CDR3 spans 13 residues. The V end was cut by 4 bases, the J end by 5 bases, with 11 bases between. CDR1 is MNHNY and CDR2 is SVGAGI in the germline V gene (reference sequence). CDR3: CASSLKSGYGYTF. The CDR3 DNA reads as TGTGCCAGCAGTTTAAAATCTGGGTATGGCTACACCTTC.

The J gene is TRBJ2-1, the V gene TRBV18, with 11 positions matching TRBD1. Per germline, CDR1 KGHSH and CDR2 LQKENI. Trimming removed 3 bases from V and 9 bases from J; junction bases left unmatched: 4. The CDR3 length is 14 residues. CDR3 region: CASSPGQGATEQFF. As DNA, the CDR3 is TGTGCCAGCTCACCCGGACAGGGGGCCACTGAGCAGTTCTTC.

This clonotype was recorded many times. V usage is TRBV29-1 and J usage is TRBJ2-5; 7 bases fit TRBD2. The CDR3 is 11 residues long. Germline values: CDR1 SQVTM, CDR2 ANQGSEA. V lost 3 bases and J lost 5; bases outside the gene matches: 0. The CDR3 sequence: CSVEGGETQYF. The CDR3 DNA reads TGCAGCGTTGAGGGGGGGGAGACCCAGTACTTC.

This clonotype was detected only once. This clone may be a read error of a much larger clone one base away. In DNA form, the CDR3 reads TGTGCCAGCAGTGAAAACGCGGCTTGGAATGAGCAGTACTTC. Translation gives CASSENAAWNEQYF. This chain links TRBV2 with TRBJ2-1; D is uncertain. The DNA end is more similar to TRBJ2-7, so the J call may be wrong. This CDR3 region has 14 residues. Germline V gene sequence: CDR1 SNHLY, CDR2 FYNNEI.

The chain is built from TRBV20-1 and TRBJ2-4; D is undetermined. The CDR3 is 14 amino acids. Trimming removed 3 bases from V and 7 bases from J, with 16 bases in between. Germline V gene data show CDR1 as DFQATT and CDR2 as SNEGSKA (reference sequence). DNA for the CDR3: TGCAGTGCTAGGAAATCCAGATCCTCGAACATTCAGTACTTC. Residues: CSARKSRSSNIQYF.

Here the CDR3 reads CASSLGTSGEQETQYF. Here the CDR3 DNA reads TGCGCCAGCAGCCTAGGGACTAGCGGGGAACAAGAGACCCAGTACTTC. This chain uses TRBV5-1 with TRBJ2-5, with 13 bases matching TRBD2. V shed 4 bases, J shed 2 bases, and the junction held 5 bases outside the gene matches. Per the germline V gene, CDR1 is SGHRS and CDR2 is YFSETQ. The CDR3 spans 16 residues.

This clonotype was detected ten times or more. CDR3 amino acids: CASSSIPDQPQQFF. DNA of the CDR3: TGCGCCAGCAGCTCCATTCCAGACCAACCTCAGCAGTTCTTC. This rearrangement joins TRBV5-1 to TRBJ2-1; D call uncertain. The CDR3 spans 14 residues. Trimming shortened V by 3 bases and J by 11 bases, and 18 bases separated the two germline ends. The germline CDR1 and CDR2 sequences are SGHRS and YFSETQ.

This chain uses TRBV20-1 with TRBJ2-1, with TRBD2 matching over 13 bases. J lost 9 bases, V lost 3 bases, and 11 bases had no gene match. CDR3 size: 16 residues. Germline CDR1 reads DFQATT; CDR2 reads SNEGSKA (reference sequence). CDR3 residues: CSASVTSGGEVGEQFF. In DNA form, the CDR3 reads TGCAGTGCTAGCGTCACTAGCGGGGGGGAGGTGGGTGAGCAGTTCTTC.

The table lists this clonotype with a few counts. J is TRBJ1-1 and V is TRBV3-1, with D perhaps TRBD1 (6 bases). Trimming left V 6 bases short and J 4 bases short, with 15 bases between. The germline V gene has CDR1 LGHDT and CDR2 YNNKEL (reference sequence). The CDR3 length is 14 residues. CDR3 region: CASRPGGQGTEAFF. The CDR3, as DNA: TGTGCCAGCAGACCGGGGGGGCAGGGCACTGAAGCTTTCTTT.

The chain is built from TRBV7-2 and TRBJ1-5; D is unresolved. V shed 4 bases and J shed 7 bases, with 14 bases lying between them. In germline, CDR1 is SGHTA, CDR2 FQGNSA. The CDR3 loop spans 14 amino acids. CDR3: CASSWAGLGQPQHF. The CDR3 DNA is TGTGCCAGCAGCTGGGCAGGTTTGGGCCAGCCCCAGCATTTT.

The rearrangement links TRBV2 to TRBJ2-5; TRBD1 aligns across 9 bases. After removal of 6 bases from V and 1 base from J, the junction contained 9 bases not matched to a gene. This CDR3 comprises 16 residues. The germline V gene encodes CDR1 SNHLY and CDR2 FYNNEI. The CDR3 region is CASRQGQGSLQETQYF. In DNA form, the CDR3 reads TGTGCCAGCAGACAGGGACAGGGAAGCCTCCAAGAGACCCAGTACTTC.

This sequence joins TRBV4-3 and TRBJ1-6; 8 nucleotides match TRBD1. The V and J ends lost 4 bases and 6 bases, in that order; junction bases with no gene match: 11. This CDR3 region has 17 residues. CDR1 and CDR2 (germline): LGHNA, YSLEER. CDR3 DNA sequence: TGCGCCAGCAGCCGAGCAAGGACAGGGAATCCTAATTCACCCCTCCACTTT. It is translated as CASSRARTGNPNSPLHF.